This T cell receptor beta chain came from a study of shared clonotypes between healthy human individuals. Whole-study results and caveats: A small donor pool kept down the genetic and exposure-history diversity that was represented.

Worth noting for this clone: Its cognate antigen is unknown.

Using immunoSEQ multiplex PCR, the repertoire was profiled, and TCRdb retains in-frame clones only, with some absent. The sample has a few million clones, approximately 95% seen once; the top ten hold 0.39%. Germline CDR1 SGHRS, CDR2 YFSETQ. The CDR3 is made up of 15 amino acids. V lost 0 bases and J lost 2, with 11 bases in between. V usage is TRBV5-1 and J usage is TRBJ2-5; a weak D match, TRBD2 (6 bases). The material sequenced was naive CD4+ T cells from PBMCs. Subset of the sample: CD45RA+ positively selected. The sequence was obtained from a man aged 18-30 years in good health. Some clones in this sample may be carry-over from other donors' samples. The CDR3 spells CASSLAAGSQETQYF. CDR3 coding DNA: TGCGCCAGCAGCTTGGCGGCGGGATCGCAAGAGACCCAGTACTTC.